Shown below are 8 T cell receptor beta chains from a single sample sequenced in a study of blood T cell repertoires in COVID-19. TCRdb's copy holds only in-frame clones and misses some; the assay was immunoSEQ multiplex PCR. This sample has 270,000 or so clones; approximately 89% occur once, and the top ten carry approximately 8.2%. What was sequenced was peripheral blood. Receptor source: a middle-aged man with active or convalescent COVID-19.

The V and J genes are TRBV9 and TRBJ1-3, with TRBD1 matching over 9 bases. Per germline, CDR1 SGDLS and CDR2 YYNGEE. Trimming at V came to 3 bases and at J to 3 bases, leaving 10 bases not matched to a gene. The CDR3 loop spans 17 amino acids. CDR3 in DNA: TGTGCCAGCAGCGAGAACCCCGGGACAGGGAGTGGAAACACCATATATTTT. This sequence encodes CASSENPGTGSGNTIYF.

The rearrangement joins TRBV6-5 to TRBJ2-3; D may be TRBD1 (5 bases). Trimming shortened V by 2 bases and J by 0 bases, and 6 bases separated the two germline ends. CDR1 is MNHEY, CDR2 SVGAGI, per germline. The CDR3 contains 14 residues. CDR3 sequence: CASSYRGSTDTQYF. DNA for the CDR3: TGTGCCAGCAGTTACAGGGGTAGCACAGATACGCAGTATTTT.

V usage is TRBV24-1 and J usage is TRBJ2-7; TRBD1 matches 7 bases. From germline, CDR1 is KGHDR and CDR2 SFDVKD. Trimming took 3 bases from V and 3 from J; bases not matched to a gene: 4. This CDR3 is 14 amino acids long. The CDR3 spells CATSDRDRNYEQYF. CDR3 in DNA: TGTGCCACCAGTGATCGGGACAGAAACTACGAGCAGTACTTC.

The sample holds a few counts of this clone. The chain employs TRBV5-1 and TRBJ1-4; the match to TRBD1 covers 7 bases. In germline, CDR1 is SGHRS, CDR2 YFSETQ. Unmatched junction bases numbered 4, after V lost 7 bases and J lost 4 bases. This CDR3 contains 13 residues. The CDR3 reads CASGRDSNEKLFF. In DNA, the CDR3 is TGCGCCAGCGGCCGGGACAGTAATGAAAAACTGTTTTTT. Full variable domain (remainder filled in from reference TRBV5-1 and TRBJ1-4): KAGVTQTPRYLIKTRGQQVTLSCSPISGHRSVSWYQQTPGQGLQFLFEYFSETQRNKGNFPGRFSGRQFSNSRSEMNVSTLELGDSALYLCASGRDSNEKLFFGSGTQLSVL.

CDR3 amino acids: CASSLTGGPVIQYF. For the CDR3, the DNA is TGTGCCAGCAGCCTCACGGGGGGACCCGTGATCCAGTACTTC. The chain couples TRBV3-1 (or the pseudogene TRBV3-2) to TRBJ2-5; the match to TRBD2 covers 7 bases. The V gene's germline CDR1 is LGHDT and CDR2 YNNKEL (reference sequence). V lost 4 bases and J lost 10; bases outside the gene matches: 12. The CDR3 contains 14 residues.

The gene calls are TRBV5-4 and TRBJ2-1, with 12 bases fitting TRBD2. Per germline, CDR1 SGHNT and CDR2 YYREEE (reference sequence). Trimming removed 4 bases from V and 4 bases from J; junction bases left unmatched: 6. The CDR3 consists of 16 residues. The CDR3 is CASSDTSGRHYNEQFF. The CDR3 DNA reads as TGTGCCAGCAGCGACACTAGCGGGAGGCATTACAATGAGCAGTTCTTC.

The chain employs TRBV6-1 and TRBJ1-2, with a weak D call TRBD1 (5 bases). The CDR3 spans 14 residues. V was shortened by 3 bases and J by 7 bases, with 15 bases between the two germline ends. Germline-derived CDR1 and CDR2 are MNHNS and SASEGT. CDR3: CASSEHGGEAGYTF. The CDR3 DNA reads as TGTGCCAGCAGTGAGCACGGGGGGGAGGCTGGCTACACCTTC.

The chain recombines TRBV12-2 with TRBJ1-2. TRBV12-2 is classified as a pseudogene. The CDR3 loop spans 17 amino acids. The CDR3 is CASRPQWGGRQIYGYTF. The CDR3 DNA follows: TGTGCAAGTCGCCCCCAATGGGGGGGCCGCCAAATATATGGCTACACCTTC.